This is a list of T cell receptor beta chains from one sample in a study of early T cells in non-severe SARS-CoV-2 infection. A single record per CDR3 protein comes from TCRdb applying MiXCR to the 5' RACE reads. The table records approximately 22,000 distinct CDR3 sequences, less than 7.5% of them present only once. Sample: whole blood, taken at baseline. These TCRs come from an adult who was a healthcare worker with PCR-confirmed SARS-CoV-2 infection or an uninfected control (not recorded which). Both conserved end residues are part of each CDR3. The order of the fields is V gene, CDR3 length, J gene, CDR3 protein.

v_gene: TRBV6-5
len: 14
j_gene: TRBJ1-5
CDR3aa: CASSLGQGFQPQHF

v_gene: TRBV11-2
len: 15
j_gene: TRBJ1-4
CDR3aa: CASSLVPALNEKLFF

v_gene: TRBV18
len: 16
j_gene: TRBJ2-3
CDR3aa: CASSPGTEGSTDTQYF

v_gene: TRBV29-1
len: 11
j_gene: TRBJ1-1
CDR3aa: CSVEVNTEAFF

v_gene: TRBV19
len: 15
j_gene: TRBJ2-5
CDR3aa: CATKSPDRIGETQYF

v_gene: TRBV7-2
len: 12
j_gene: TRBJ2-1
CDR3aa: CASSLVGNEQFF

v_gene: TRBV19
len: 14
j_gene: TRBJ1-2
CDR3aa: CASSPPGWNYGYTF

v_gene: TRBV7-9
len: 13
j_gene: TRBJ1-1
CDR3aa: CASSLDAPTEAFF

v_gene: TRBV7-8
len: 15
j_gene: TRBJ2-7
CDR3aa: CASSPRQGGSYEQYF

v_gene: TRBV5-4
len: 14
j_gene: TRBJ2-1
CDR3aa: CASSFQRAYNEQFF

v_gene: TRBV25-1
len: 16
j_gene: TRBJ2-7
CDR3aa: CASSEYFGQGVFEQYF

v_gene: TRBV5-1
len: 15
j_gene: TRBJ1-2
CDR3aa: CASSPIQETNYGYTF

v_gene: TRBV24-1
len: 16
j_gene: TRBJ2-1
CDR3aa: CATSDIGSGGRNEQFF

v_gene: TRBV7-2
len: 12
j_gene: TRBJ1-3
CDR3aa: CASSLSGNTIYF